These T cell receptor beta chains were read from a single sample in a study of OX40 agonist ivuxolimab in advanced cancers. Generated by immunoSEQ multiplex PCR, the TCRdb table keeps only in-frame clones and is missing some. Found here are around 64,000 clones, approximately 84% of them singletons; the top ten hold around 2.1%. This sample comprised CD4+ or CD8+ T cells sorted from blood, obtained in a trial of the OX40 agonist ivuxolimab. These receptors came from an adult with an advanced solid tumor such as melanoma, head and neck, liver or kidney cancer. CDR3s include the opening cysteine and the closing phenylalanine or tryptophan. The D gene is left open where the match is weak. Some rows have no size entry. The others give once, few or many, or a class for an expanded clone.

J	V	D	size	DNA	CDR3
TRBJ2-1	TRBV6-6	.	.	TGTGCCAGCAGTTACCACTTCAATGAGCAGTTCTTC	CASSYHFNEQFF
TRBJ2-7	TRBV29-1	.	.	TGCAGCGTCACAGGGAGCTCCTACGAGCAGTACTTC	CSVTGSSYEQYF
TRBJ1-4	TRBV30	.	.	TGTGCCTGGGAAACAGGGAGAGGCGAAAAACTGTTTTTT	CAWETGRGEKLFF
TRBJ1-1	TRBV6-1	.	few	TGTGCCAGCGTTGGGTACACTGAAGCTTTCTTT	CASVGYTEAFF
TRBJ2-1	TRBV4-2	TRBD2	few	TGTGCCAGCAGCCAAGGGGAGGGTAGCGGGGGCTCCTACAATGAGCAGTTCTTC	CASSQGEGSGGSYNEQFF
TRBJ2-7	TRBV18	.	.	TGTGCCAGCTCACCAGGGGCTACGCCCGAGCAGTACTTC	CASSPGATPEQYF
TRBJ1-1	TRBV2	.	.	TGTGCCAGCGGAAGGGACATTCCTGAAGCTTTCTTT	CASGRDIPEAFF
TRBJ1-3	TRBV19	TRBD1	.	TGTGCCAGTAGTATGAGGACAGGGGGATTCTCTGGAAACACCATATATTTT	CASSMRTGGFSGNTIYF
TRBJ2-2	TRBV5-1	TRBD2	.	TGCGCCAGCAGCTTGGGACTAGCGGGCTACACCGGGGAGCTGTTTTTT	CASSLGLAGYTGELFF
TRBJ2-5	TRBV7-9	TRBD2	.	TGTGCCAGCAGACTAGCGGGAGGAGGAGAGACCCAGTACTTC	CASRLAGGGETQYF
TRBJ2-2	TRBV2	TRBD2	.	TGTGCCAGCAGCCGACTAGCGGGAGTTACCGGGGAGCTGTTTTTT	CASSRLAGVTGELFF
TRBJ1-5	TRBV6-6	.	.	TGTGCCAGCAATCTCGGGGATCAGCCCCAGCATTTT	CASNLGDQPQHF
TRBJ1-5	TRBV2	TRBD1	.	TGTGCCAGCAGTGGACAGGGAGGTGGACAGCCCCAGCATTTT	CASSGQGGGQPQHF
TRBJ1-1	TRBV6-1	.	.	TGTGCCAGCAGTGAAAGAGAGGACACTGAAGCTTTCTTT	CASSEREDTEAFF
TRBJ2-3	TRBV6-6	TRBD2	once	TGTGCCAGCAGTTACTCGGGGAGCGGGGCGTATTATTTT	CASSYSGSGAYYF
TRBJ1-1	TRBV7-8	.	.	TGTGCCAGCAGTCCCGGGAGCCTCACAGGGAACACTGAAGCTTTCTTT	CASSPGSLTGNTEAFF
TRBJ2-1	TRBV4-1	TRBD2	.	TGCGCCAGCAGCCAAGCTCCTAGCGGGAGAAGCAATGAGCAGTTCTTC	CASSQAPSGRSNEQFF
TRBJ1-5	TRBV10-2	.	.	TGCGCCAGCAGTGAGTCGAGGGAAGCAGGTCAGCCCCAGCATTTT	CASSESREAGQPQHF
TRBJ2-2	TRBV9	TRBD2	.	TGTGCCAGCAGCGTGACGGTCAGGCTAGCGGACGGGGAGCTGTTTTTT	CASSVTVRLADGELFF
TRBJ2-1	TRBV10-1	TRBD2	.	TGCGCCAGCAGTGAGTCGCGGCTAGCGGGAGGTAATGAGCAGTTCTTC	CASSESRLAGGNEQFF
TRBJ2-5	TRBV4-1	.	.	TGCGCCAGCAGCCAAGATGGTCGGAGGGAGGCCCAGTACTTC	CASSQDGRREAQYF